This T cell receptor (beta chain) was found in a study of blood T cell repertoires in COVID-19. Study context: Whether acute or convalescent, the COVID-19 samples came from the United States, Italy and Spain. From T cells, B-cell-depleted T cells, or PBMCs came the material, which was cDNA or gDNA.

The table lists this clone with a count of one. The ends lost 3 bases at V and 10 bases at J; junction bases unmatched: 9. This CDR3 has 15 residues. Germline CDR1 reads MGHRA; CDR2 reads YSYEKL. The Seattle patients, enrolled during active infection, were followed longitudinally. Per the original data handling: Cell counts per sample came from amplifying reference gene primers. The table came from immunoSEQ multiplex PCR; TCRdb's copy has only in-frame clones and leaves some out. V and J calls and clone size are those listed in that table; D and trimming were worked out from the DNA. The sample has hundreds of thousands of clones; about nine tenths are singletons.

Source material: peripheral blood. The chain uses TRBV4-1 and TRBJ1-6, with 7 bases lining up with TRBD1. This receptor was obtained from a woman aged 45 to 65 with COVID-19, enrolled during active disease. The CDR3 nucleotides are TGCGCCAGCAGCCAGGCAGACAGGGCCGAATCACCCCTCCACTTT. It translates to CASSQADRAESPLHF.